The 15 T cell receptor beta chains in this list originate from one sample, sequenced in a study of OX40 agonist ivuxolimab in advanced cancers. Here immunoSEQ multiplex PCR was the method, and the copy in TCRdb shows in-frame clones only, minus some. The sample has about 100,000 clones, approximately 89% seen once. The sample in question was CD4+ or CD8+ T cells sorted from blood, obtained in a trial of the OX40 agonist ivuxolimab. These receptor sequences come from an adult with an advanced solid tumor such as melanoma, head and neck, liver or kidney cancer.

This chain uses TRBV19 with TRBJ2-3; D is uncertain. The CDR3 loop spans 13 amino acids. Germline V gene sequence: CDR1 LNHDA, CDR2 SQIVND (reference sequence). The V end was cut by 5 bases, the J end by 0 bases, with 6 bases between. CDR3 coding DNA: TGTGCCAGTAGTTTTTACAGCACAGATACGCAGTATTTT. Protein: CASSFYSTDTQYF. The entire variable domain, with the rest obtained from reference TRBV19 and TRBJ2-3, is as follows: DGGITQSPKYLFRKEGQNVTLSCEQNLNHDAMYWYRQDPGQGLRLIYYSQIVNDFQKGDIAEGYSVSREKKESFPLTVTSAQKNPTAFYLCASSFYSTDTQYFGPGTRLTVL.

This chain joins TRBV20-1 and TRBJ1-2; D is unclear. CDR1 DFQATT and CDR2 SNEGSKA come from the germline V gene (reference sequence). The CDR3 has 10 residues. With 4 bases removed from V and 3 bases from J, the gap between germline ends came to 3 bases. DNA for the CDR3: TGCAGTGCTAAAGACTATGGCTACACCTTC. Protein: CSAKDYGYTF.

The rearrangement uses TRBV5-6 and TRBJ2-7; 8 positions agree with TRBD2. V lost 2 bases, J lost 7 bases, and 8 bases stayed unmatched. The CDR3 has 14 residues. From germline, CDR1 is SGHDT and CDR2 YYEEEE. The CDR3 region has the DNA TGTGCCAGCAGCTTAACGGGAGGGGATTGGGAGCAGTACTTC. Its translation: CASSLTGGDWEQYF.

The CDR3 here is CASSPDLGYNEQFF. The CDR3 DNA reads as TGTGCCAGCAGCCCGGACTTGGGATACAATGAGCAGTTCTTC. This chain uses TRBV14 with TRBJ2-1; a possible D gene is TRBD2 (5 bases). There are 14 residues in the CDR3. The ends were cut back, 4 bases at V and 4 bases at J, with 11 bases in the middle. Germline CDR1 and CDR2: SGHDN and FVKESK.

The CDR3 coding sequence is TGCAGCGTTGAAGGGGGTCGTGTTAAGGGACAGGGTAGTTCGGATACGCAGTATTTT. Protein: CSVEGGRVKGQGSSDTQYF. V gene TRBV29-1 combines with J gene TRBJ2-3; 9 bases match TRBD1. Losses at the gene ends were 1 base for V and 6 bases for J; bases not matched to a gene: 20. Looked up from germline, CDR1 is SQVTM and CDR2 is ANQGSEA. The CDR3 sequence is 19 residues long.

The chain combines TRBV6-1 with TRBJ1-5; D is ambiguous. CDR3 length: 13 amino acids. V was pared by 1 base and J by 0 bases, with 1 base between. In germline, CDR1 is MNHNS, CDR2 SASEGT. CDR3 loop: CASSEVSNQPQHF. CDR3 DNA: TGTGCCAGCAGTGAAGTTAGCAATCAGCCCCAGCATTTT.

The V and J genes are TRBV11-3 and TRBJ2-5, with a tentative D call TRBD1 (6 bases). V was pared by 1 base and J by 4 bases, with 25 bases between. This CDR3 is 19 amino acids long. Germline assignment: CDR1 SGHNT and CDR2 YENEEA. The CDR3 sequence: CASSLGSHSTGSKSETQYF. The CDR3 DNA reads TGTGCCAGCAGCTTAGGTAGCCACAGTACAGGGTCGAAATCAGAGACCCAGTACTTC.

The rearrangement uses TRBV14 and TRBJ1-1; D ambiguous. The germline V gene encodes CDR1 SGHDN and CDR2 FVKESK. V was pared by 3 bases and J by 1 base, with 15 bases between. The CDR3 loop spans 16 amino acids. The CDR3 here is CASSHRQGKGNTEAFF. Here the CDR3 DNA reads TGTGCCAGCAGCCACCGACAAGGGAAGGGGAACACTGAAGCTTTCTTT.

This chain links TRBV5-1 with TRBJ2-2, with unresolved D. Germline CDR1 and CDR2: SGHRS and YFSETQ. The CDR3 runs to 15 residues. Deletions cut 4 bases from V and 3 bases from J, with 13 bases between. CDR3 loop: CASSPPPLDTGELFF. CDR3 DNA: TGCGCCAGCAGCCCACCCCCCTTAGACACCGGGGAGCTGTTTTTT.

The rearrangement links TRBV10-3 to TRBJ1-4; 7 bases are shared with TRBD1. After removal of 4 bases from V and 8 bases from J, the junction contained 7 bases not matched to a gene. The CDR3 consists of 14 residues. Germline loops: CDR1 ENHRY, CDR2 SYGVKD. The CDR3 nucleotides are TGTGCCATCAGTGGAGGGGCCAGGGGGGAAAAACTGTTTTTT. Translated: CAISGGARGEKLFF.

The genes are TRBV14 and TRBJ2-7, with 7 bases identical to TRBD2. This CDR3 has 14 amino acids. V shed 5 bases and J 3 bases; nucleotides not matched to a gene: 7. The germline V gene encodes CDR1 SGHDN and CDR2 FVKESK. Written as DNA, the CDR3 is TGTGCCAGCAGCGTTGTGGGGGGGGTCTACGAGCAGTACTTC. Its protein product is CASSVVGGVYEQYF.

The chain joins TRBV10-3 to TRBJ2-2; 10 nucleotides line up with TRBD2. The CDR3 length is 15 residues. Germline CDR1 is ENHRY and CDR2 is SYGVKD. Trimming took 8 bases from V and 5 from J; bases not matched to a gene: 8. The CDR3 nucleotides read TGTGCCATCTCTGCTAGCGGGAGCGGAACCGGGGAGCTGTTTTTT. It yields the protein CAISASGSGTGELFF.

The gene calls are TRBV5-1 and TRBJ2-7, with TRBD1 matching over 9 bases. This CDR3 region has 13 residues. Germline V gene sequence: CDR1 SGHRS, CDR2 YFSETQ. Trimming took 8 bases from V and 6 from J; bases not matched to a gene: 9. CDR3 sequence reads: CASRGQGFGEQYF. CDR3 nucleotide sequence: TGCGCCAGTAGGGGACAGGGCTTCGGCGAGCAGTACTTC.

This clone was observed once. This chain connects TRBV18 to TRBJ2-3, with 9 nucleotides matching TRBD2. The J segment lost 5 bases and the V segment lost 2 bases, leaving 11 bases of the junction unmatched. CDR1 and CDR2 (germline): KGHSH, LQKENI. This CDR3 has 17 residues. The CDR3 nucleotides read TGTGCCAGCTCACCAGGTTCGGCGGGAGGGTTCATAGATACGCAGTATTTT. Translating gives CASSPGSAGGFIDTQYF.

V is TRBV6-5 and J is TRBJ2-7; 8 nucleotides match TRBD1. J was trimmed by 0 bases and V by 0 bases; bases with no gene match: 1. The CDR3 totals 15 residues. Germline CDR1 is MNHEY and CDR2 is SVGAGI. CDR3 protein: CASSYSGQDSYEQYF. CDR3 coding DNA: TGTGCCAGCAGTTACTCGGGACAGGACTCCTACGAGCAGTACTTC.